This entry lists 12 T cell receptor beta chains sequenced from one sample in a study of CD8 T cells in Susac syndrome. Reverse transcription of about 0.45 to 1 ug RNA was performed with random hexamers. MiXCR, run by TCRdb on the immunoSEQ multiplex PCR reads, gives a single entry per CDR3 protein. The sample has under 85,000 distinct CDR3 sequences, over 85% seen once. Sequencing was carried out using CD8+ T cells from PBMCs. The receptors stem from a human donor with Susac syndrome.

The rearrangement uses TRBV4-3 and TRBJ2-7; D unresolved. V was pared by 0 bases and J by 1 base, with 13 bases between. The CDR3 sequence is 16 residues long. In germline, CDR1 is LGHNA, CDR2 YSLEER. The CDR3 nucleotides read TGCGCCAGCAGCCAAGATTGGGCAGGTACTTCCTACGAGCAGTACTTC. As protein: CASSQDWAGTSYEQYF.

The chain combines TRBV6-5 with TRBJ2-3; D not resolved. Germline V gene lookup returns CDR1 MNHEY and CDR2 SVGAGI. V lost 2 bases and J lost 4, with 19 bases in between. The CDR3 totals 17 residues. DNA for the CDR3: TGTGCCAGCAGTTACCCCTTCCGCCCGACTCGCCCAGATACGCAGTATTTT. Translated, it gives CASSYPFRPTRPDTQYF.

The V gene is TRBV30, the J gene TRBJ2-1, with no clear D. The CDR3 covers 13 residues. Germline-derived CDR1 and CDR2 are GTSNPN and SVGIG (reference sequence). V lost 3 bases and J lost 7, with 13 bases in between. This CDR3 reads CAWRERALNEQFF. In DNA form, the CDR3 reads TGTGCCTGGAGAGAAAGGGCCCTGAATGAGCAGTTCTTC. Variable domain in full (rest from reference TRBV30 and TRBJ2-1): SQTIHQWPATLVQPVGSPLSLECTVEGTSNPNLYWYRQAAGRGLQLLFYSVGIGQISSEVPQNLSASRPQDRQFILSSKKLLLSDSGFYLCAWRERALNEQFFGPGTRLTVL.

The chain has TRBV11-1 and TRBJ1-1; D gene unclear. The V end lost 4 bases, the J end lost 6 bases, and 12 bases lay between the germline ends. This CDR3 has 13 residues. Germline CDR1 reads SGHAT; CDR2 reads FQDESV (reference sequence). The CDR3: CASSSGKWPEAFF. DNA for the CDR3: TGTGCCAGCAGCTCCGGGAAGTGGCCTGAAGCTTTCTTT.

This clonotype was found once. The chain couples TRBV28 to TRBJ2-1; 10 nucleotides align to TRBD2. This CDR3 is 16 amino acids long. In germline, CDR1 is MDHEN, CDR2 SYDVKM. V trimming: 2 bases; J trimming: 4 bases; junction bases outside the gene matches: 5. The CDR3 loop is CASSLLAGDTYNEQFF. The CDR3 region has the DNA TGTGCCAGCAGTTTACTAGCGGGAGATACGTACAATGAGCAGTTCTTC.

The chain combines TRBV5-1 with TRBJ2-2; D is uncertain. The CDR3 consists of 15 residues. Per germline, CDR1 SGHRS and CDR2 YFSETQ. V was clipped by 2 bases and J by 1 base, with 9 bases between them. The CDR3 spells CASSFPAQNTGELFF. As DNA, the CDR3 is TGCGCCAGCAGCTTCCCAGCACAGAACACCGGGGAGCTGTTTTTT.

The chain's CDR3 is CASSLIAGGPNEQFF. The DNA for the CDR3 is TGTGCCAGCAGTTTAATAGCGGGAGGGCCTAATGAGCAGTTCTTC. The chain uses TRBV12-3 or TRBV12-4 and TRBJ2-1, with 11 bases identical to TRBD2. The CDR3 sequence is 15 residues long. Trimming cost V 2 bases and J 7 bases; bases outside gene matches: 4.

The gene calls are TRBV4-3 and TRBJ2-5, with 8 bases fitting TRBD2. The CDR3 length is 16 residues. Trimming at V came to 0 bases and at J to 5 bases, leaving 8 bases not matched to a gene. Germline values: CDR1 LGHNA, CDR2 YSLEER. DNA for the CDR3: TGCGCCAGCAGCCAAGATCAGCGGGAGTGGGGGGAGACCCAGTACTTC. Protein product: CASSQDQREWGETQYF.

The rearrangement links TRBV7-8 to TRBJ2-1; D gene ambiguous. V dropped 5 bases and J dropped 3 bases, with 17 bases sitting between them. The germline V gene encodes CDR1 SGHVS and CDR2 FQNEAQ. The CDR3 runs 16 residues. This chain's CDR3 is CASSAQKGRDYNEQFF. CDR3 bases: TGTGCCAGCAGCGCCCAAAAAGGAAGGGACTACAATGAGCAGTTCTTC.

This sequence joins TRBV6-5 and TRBJ2-7; TRBD1 matches at 7 bases. J was trimmed by 6 bases and V by 0 bases; bases with no gene match: 8. The germline V gene encodes CDR1 MNHEY and CDR2 SVGAGI. This CDR3 has 15 amino acids. CDR3 in DNA: TGTGCCAGCAGTTACTCCCAACGAGGGGGCGGCGAGCAGTACTTC. Translation gives CASSYSQRGGGEQYF.

The gene calls are TRBV25-1 and TRBJ2-5; 7 bases are a match to TRBD2. Germline CDR1 reads MGHDK; CDR2 reads SYGVNS. Germline trimming cut 4 bases from V and 5 bases from J; bases unmatched to any gene: 7. This CDR3 is 14 amino acids long. Written as DNA, the CDR3 is TGTGCCAGCAGTGGGAGTAGCGGGCACGAGACCCAGTACTTC. Its translation: CASSGSSGHETQYF.

The chain recombines TRBV28 with TRBJ2-1, with 7 bases aligning to TRBD2. V dropped 3 bases and J dropped 8; count of bases not matched to a gene: 4. This CDR3 contains 13 residues. Germline V gene data show CDR1 as MDHEN and CDR2 as SYDVKM. This chain's CDR3 is CASSLPSGYEQFF. CDR3 DNA: TGTGCCAGCAGTTTGCCTAGCGGTTATGAGCAGTTCTTC.